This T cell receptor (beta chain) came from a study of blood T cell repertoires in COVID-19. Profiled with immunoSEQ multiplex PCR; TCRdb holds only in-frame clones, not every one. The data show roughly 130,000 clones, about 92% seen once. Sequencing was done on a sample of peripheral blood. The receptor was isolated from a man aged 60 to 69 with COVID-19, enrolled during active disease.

The CDR3 nucleotides read TGCGCCAGCAGCTTGCTCTCAGCGCTCCAAGAGACCCAGTACTTC. It encodes CASSLLSALQETQYF. The J gene is TRBJ2-5, the V gene TRBV5-1; D is unclear. V was shortened by 1 base and J by 1 base, with 11 bases between the two germline ends. Germline lookup yields CDR1 SGHRS and CDR2 YFSETQ. The CDR3 is made up of 15 amino acids.